These 30 T cell receptor beta chains were sequenced from one sample in a study of T cell clonality in common variable immunodeficiency. The method was immunoSEQ multiplex PCR; TCRdb's version includes in-frame clones alone and lacks a portion of them. The sample has approximately 42,000 clones, none seen only once. The sequenced sample was peripheral blood mononuclear cells. Source of these receptors: a person aged 18-70 years in good health.

This clone was counted at least ten times. The sequenced fragment ends 3 residues before the CDR3 boundary, so the rest is inferred from the germline J gene. This chain links TRBV5-1 with TRBJ2-3, with a tentative D call TRBD2 (6 bases). CDR1 is SGHRS, CDR2 YFSETQ, per germline. V was trimmed by 5 bases and J by 0 bases, leaving 10 bases between them. This CDR3 has 14 amino acids. This CDR3 is CASREGPSTDTQYF. The part of the CDR3 DNA that was read is TGCGCCAGCAGGGAGGGGCCTAGCACAGATACG.

In its sample, this clone was seen many times. Read coverage stops 3 residues before the CDR3 terminus; the germline J gene supplies the remainder. The gene calls are TRBV5-4 and TRBJ1-1; D is possibly TRBD1 (5 bases). The V end was cut by 4 bases, the J end by 3 bases, with 13 bases between. This CDR3 is 14 amino acids long. Germline-derived CDR1 and CDR2 are SGHNT and YYREEE (reference sequence). CDR3 DNA (partial): TGTGCCAGCAGCCTGCAGGGTGCCGACACTGAA. It yields the protein CASSLQGADTE. In full, the CDR3 reads CASSLQGADTEAFF.

This clone was found many times. The sequenced fragment ends 3 residues before the CDR3 boundary, so the rest is inferred from the germline J gene. This rearrangement joins TRBV5-1 to TRBJ2-7; 7 bases map to TRBD1. Germline CDR1 SGHRS, CDR2 YFSETQ. The CDR3 has 15 amino acids. V was pared by 7 bases and J by 2 bases, with 12 bases of the junction left unmatched. The CDR3 here is CASRKTSGTAYEQYF. The sequenced CDR3 bases are TGCGCCAGCCGAAAGACCTCGGGGACAGCCTACGAG.

There are many counts of this clone. The sequenced fragment ends 3 residues before the CDR3 boundary, so the rest is inferred from the germline J gene. The genes are TRBV28 and TRBJ2-7, with TRBD1 as a possible D gene (6 bases). Germline V gene lookup returns CDR1 MDHEN and CDR2 SYDVKM. This CDR3 spans 13 amino acids. The V end lost 6 bases, the J end lost 5 bases, and 14 bases lay between the germline ends. CDR3 DNA (partial): TGTGCCAGCAGCCAGAGCCGGGACAACGAG. Translating it yields CASSQSRDNE. The full CDR3 is CASSQSRDNEQYF.

In this sample, this clone turned up many times. The read gets to within 3 residues of the CDR3 end, and the germline J gene fills in the rest. This chain links TRBV19 with TRBJ1-1; the match to TRBD1 covers 10 bases. After removal of 7 bases from V and 3 bases from J, the junction contained 8 bases not matched to a gene. Germline CDR1 and CDR2: LNHDA and SQIVND (reference sequence). This CDR3 region has 15 residues. The covered CDR3 bases are TGTGCCAGTACTCTCCCGGGGACAGGGGACACTGAA. Amino acid sequence: CASTLPGTGDTE. The full CDR3 protein reads CASTLPGTGDTEAFF.

Only a few counts were recorded for this clone. The missing CDR3 end, 3 residues past where the read stops, is filled in from the germline J gene. The genes are TRBV19 and TRBJ2-1, with 8 nucleotides matching TRBD2. The ends lost 3 bases at V and 0 bases at J; junction bases unmatched: 7. Looked up from germline, CDR1 is LNHDA and CDR2 is SQIVND (reference sequence). CDR3 size: 17 residues. Partial CDR3 DNA: TGTGCCAGTAGTATCCTACTAAGCGGGGGCTCCTACAATGAG. This gives the protein CASSILLSGGSYNE. The entire CDR3 reads CASSILLSGGSYNEQFF.

This clone appeared many times. The identical CDR3 is also encoded by other nucleotide sequences in the sample. CDR3 region: CSARLAGTYEQYF. CDR3 DNA (partial): TGCAGTGCTAGATTAGCGGGGACCTACGAG. The chain employs TRBV20-1 and TRBJ2-7; 8 bases line up with TRBD2. The sequenced fragment ends 3 residues before the CDR3 boundary, so the rest is inferred from the germline J gene. From germline, CDR1 is DFQATT and CDR2 SNEGSKA (reference sequence). V was clipped by 2 bases and J by 2 bases; unmatched bases: 2. The CDR3 covers 13 residues.

This clone showed up many times. The sequence runs out 3 residues before the end of the CDR3; the remainder is reconstructed from the germline J gene. This chain connects TRBV19 to TRBJ1-5; 7 nucleotides align to TRBD1. Germline CDR1 is LNHDA and CDR2 is SQIVND (reference sequence). V lost 5 bases, J lost 6 bases, and 7 bases stayed unmatched. The CDR3 length is 14 residues. The CDR3 is CASSLTGAGQPQHF. The CDR3 bases that were read are TGTGCCAGTAGTTTAACAGGGGCGGGTCAGCCC.

This clone was detected many times. The read halts 3 residues ahead of the CDR3 end, with the missing end drawn from the germline J gene. The V gene is TRBV29-1, the J gene TRBJ1-3; tentatively, D is TRBD1 (5 bases). Germline V lookup: CDR1 SQVTM, CDR2 ANQGSEA. This CDR3 spans 13 amino acids. Between the trimmed V and J ends, which lost 3 bases and 5 bases, there was a span of 11 bases. The sequenced part of the CDR3 DNA is TGCAGCGTTGAGGGGAACAGGAGAAACACC. Protein product: CSVEGNRRNT. The entire CDR3 sequence reads CSVEGNRRNTIYF.

This clone was seen at least ten times. The read ends 3 residues shy of where the CDR3 ends; the end is completed using the germline J gene. This rearrangement joins TRBV20-1 to TRBJ2-1; the D gene is possibly TRBD2 (5 bases). The CDR3 length is 14 residues. V was shortened by 7 bases and J by 4 bases, with 17 bases between the two germline ends. The germline V gene has CDR1 DFQATT and CDR2 SNEGSKA (reference sequence). Here the CDR3 reads CSEQTSPGYNEQFF. The covered CDR3 bases are TGCAGTGAGCAAACTAGTCCGGGGTACAATGAG.

In this sample, this clone turned up many times. Read sequence stops 3 residues before the CDR3 end, and the germline J gene provides the missing end. This sequence joins TRBV28 and TRBJ2-5; 8 nucleotides line up with TRBD1. CDR3 length: 13 residues. CDR1 and CDR2 from the germline V gene are MDHEN and SYDVKM. The V gene end was trimmed by 4 bases and the J gene end by 5 bases; junction bases not matched to a gene: 3. The covered CDR3 bases are TGTGCCAGCAGTTCAGGGGGCGGGGAGACC. Translated, it gives CASSSGGGET. The whole CDR3 reads CASSSGGGETQYF.

This clone was found many times. The sequenced part of the CDR3 DNA is TGTGCCAGCAGCTCGAGACAGGGGGTTTACAATGAG. The encoded protein is CASSSRQGVYNE. The full CDR3 reads CASSSRQGVYNEQFF. J is TRBJ2-1 and V is TRBV7-2; 9 nucleotides align to TRBD1. The sequence runs out 3 residues before the end of the CDR3; the remainder is reconstructed from the germline J gene. After removal of 4 bases from V and 4 bases from J, the junction contained 5 bases not matched to a gene. CDR1 and CDR2 (germline): SGHTA, FQGNSA. This CDR3 has 15 amino acids. Looking up the rest from reference TRBV7-2 and TRBJ2-1 gives the full variable domain: GAGVSQSPSNKVTEKGKDVELRCDPISGHTALYWYRQSLGQGLEFLIYFQGNSAPDKSGLPSDRFSAERTGGSVSTLTIQRTQQEDSAVYLCASSSRQGVYNEQFFGPGTRLTVL.

This clone has a count of ten or more. The read terminates 3 residues ahead of where the CDR3 ends, so the germline J gene completes it. V usage is TRBV20-1 and J usage is TRBJ2-7; 12 bases are shared with TRBD2. CDR3 length: 14 residues. Trimming at V came to 5 bases and at J to 1 base, leaving 3 bases not matched to a gene. The germline V gene has CDR1 DFQATT and CDR2 SNEGSKA (reference sequence). The part of the CDR3 DNA that was read is TGCAGTGCTCGGACTAGCGGGGCTTCCTACGAG. Its translation is CSARTSGASYE. The CDR3 in full is CSARTSGASYEQYF.

This clone was detected many times. Read sequence stops 3 residues before the CDR3 end, and the germline J gene provides the missing end. The rearrangement joins TRBV18 to TRBJ2-7, with a weak D call TRBD1 (5 bases). Trimming left V 3 bases short and J 2 bases short, with 8 bases between. Germline lookup yields CDR1 KGHSH and CDR2 LQKENI. This CDR3 has 13 residues. The chain's CDR3 is CASSPQGTYEQYF. Incomplete CDR3 DNA: TGTGCCAGCTCACCGCAGGGAACCTACGAG.

In its sample, this clone was seen many times. The read finishes 3 residues shy of the CDR3 end, and the germline J gene is used to complete it. The chain is built from TRBV5-4 and TRBJ1-4; perhaps TRBD1 as D (5 bases). Germline CDR1 reads SGHNT; CDR2 reads YYREEE (reference sequence). CDR3 length equals 15 residues. The DNA read from the CDR3 is TGTGCCAGCAGCTTATCAGCACAGGAGAATTCACCA. Translated, it gives CASSLSAQENSP. The complete CDR3 reads CASSLSAQENSPLFF.

Many counts were recorded for this clone. The read falls 3 residues short of the CDR3 end, and the missing part is taken from the germline J gene. This chain links TRBV18 with TRBJ2-1; 9 positions match TRBD1. Germline CDR1 and CDR2: KGHSH and LQKENI. V was clipped by 6 bases and J by 7 bases; unmatched bases: 7. CDR3 size: 14 residues. CDR3 DNA, as far as it was read: TGTGCCAGCTCGTCGAGGACAGGGGAAAATGAG. Amino acid sequence: CASSSRTGENE. The entire CDR3 protein is CASSSRTGENEQFF. Complete variable domain (other parts from reference TRBV18 and TRBJ2-1): NAGVMQNPRHLVRRRGQEARLRCSPMKGHSHVYWYRQLPEEGLKFMVYLQKENIIDESGMPKERFSAEFPKEGPSILRIQQVVRGDSAAYFCASSSRTGENEQFFGPGTRLTVL.

The sample holds many counts of this clone. The CDR3 is cut off 3 residues early in the read; its end comes from the germline J gene. The rearrangement links TRBV4-2 to TRBJ2-2, with no clear D. V lost 6 bases, J lost 0 bases, and 11 bases lay in between. Germline assignment: CDR1 LGHNA and CDR2 YNFKEQ. This CDR3 spans 15 amino acids. The CDR3 sequence is CASSFRSSNTGELFF. The sequenced CDR3 bases are TGTGCCAGCAGTTTCCGGTCCTCGAACACCGGGGAG.

This clone has ten or more counts. From the germline J gene comes the end of the CDR3, since the read stops 3 residues before it. This chain links TRBV20-1 with TRBJ2-6; 12 bases map to TRBD2. The CDR3 contains 19 residues. Germline lookup yields CDR1 DFQATT and CDR2 SNEGSKA (reference sequence). The junction had 10 bases not matched to a gene; V was cut back by 3 bases and J by 1 base. CDR3 DNA, as far as it was read: TGCAGTGCTAGCGGCTTACTACTAGCGGGAGGATCTGGGGCCAACGTC. This gives the protein CSASGLLLAGGSGANV. The whole CDR3 reads CSASGLLLAGGSGANVLTF.

This clone came up many times. The CDR3 goes on 3 residues after the read ends, and that part is filled in from the germline J gene. The genes are TRBV5-4 and TRBJ2-7; 7 bases are shared with TRBD2. Looked up from germline, CDR1 is SGHNT and CDR2 is YYREEE (reference sequence). J was trimmed by 0 bases and V by 5 bases; bases with no gene match: 8. The CDR3 loop spans 15 amino acids. The CDR3 reads CASSLSGSSSYEQYF. The part of the CDR3 DNA that was read is TGTGCCAGCAGTCTTAGCGGGTCGAGCTCCTACGAG.

The sample holds many counts of this clone. The DNA ends 3 residues before the CDR3 does, and the rest of the CDR3 is filled in from the germline J gene. The rearrangement links TRBV5-1 to TRBJ2-1; 8 bases fit TRBD2. Germline V CDR1 and CDR2: SGHRS, YFSETQ. The CDR3 loop spans 16 amino acids. V gave up 4 bases and J gave up 0 bases; unmatched junction bases: 6. CDR3 DNA (partial): TGCGCCAGCAGCATGACTAGCGCGAGCTCCTACAATGAG. This codes for CASSMTSASSYNE. The whole CDR3 region reads CASSMTSASSYNEQFF.

This clone was seen repeatedly, ten times or more. Read sequence stops 3 residues before the CDR3 end, and the germline J gene provides the missing end. The chain has TRBV6-4 and TRBJ2-2; 8 bases agree with TRBD2. This CDR3 is built from 15 residues. V dropped 3 bases and J dropped 8; count of bases not matched to a gene: 8. Germline values: CDR1 MRHNA, CDR2 SNTAGT. Partial CDR3 DNA: TGTGCCAGCAGTGATGAGCCAGCGGGAGCAGGGGAG. Amino acid sequence: CASSDEPAGAGE. Given in full, the CDR3 is CASSDEPAGAGELFF.

This clone appeared many times. The CDR3 extends 3 residues past the end of the read, so its final part is completed from the germline J gene. The chain couples TRBV2 to TRBJ2-3; 14 bases map to TRBD2. The CDR3 extends over 15 amino acids. Looked up from germline, CDR1 is SNHLY and CDR2 is FYNNEI. With 8 bases clipped from V and 4 bases from J, the junction kept 5 bases outside the gene matches. Partial CDR3 DNA: TGTGCCAGCGGCCCGACTAGCGGGAGGGCAGATACG. Residues: CASGPTSGRADT. The whole CDR3 protein reads CASGPTSGRADTQYF.

This clone was counted ten times or more. The read is 3 residues too short to cover the CDR3 end, so that end is filled in from the germline J gene. The V and J genes are TRBV6-1 and TRBJ2-1, with D possibly being TRBD1 (6 bases). CDR1 MNHNS and CDR2 SASEGT come from the germline V gene. CDR3 size: 15 residues. Trimming pared 0 bases from V and 9 bases from J, leaving 15 bases between. This CDR3 reads CASSEAAGAEGEQFF. The covered CDR3 bases are TGTGCCAGCAGTGAAGCGGCAGGGGCCGAGGGTGAG.

This clone was detected many times. The sequenced fragment ends 3 residues before the CDR3 boundary, so the rest is inferred from the germline J gene. V usage is TRBV2 and J usage is TRBJ2-1; TRBD2 matches at 11 bases. CDR1 is SNHLY and CDR2 is FYNNEI in the germline V gene. The CDR3 runs 19 residues. V lost 8 bases to trimming and J lost 9 bases; unmatched junction nucleotides: 24. CDR3 region: CASRPGDGAVAGGLGEQFF. The part of the CDR3 DNA that was read is TGTGCCAGCCGTCCAGGGGATGGGGCGGTAGCGGGAGGGCTAGGTGAG.

There are many counts of this clone. The read falls 3 residues short of the CDR3 end, and the missing part is taken from the germline J gene. J is TRBJ1-2 and V is TRBV4-1; D may be TRBD1 (6 bases). The CDR3 totals 17 residues. CDR1 and CDR2 from the germline V gene are MGHRA and YSYEKL. CDR3 region: CASSQGSQRGRGAGYTF. The CDR3 bases that were read are TGCGCCAGCAGCCAAGGGTCTCAGCGGGGCAGGGGAGCCGGC.

This clone was counted many times. The read comes to an end 3 residues before the CDR3 does, leaving the germline J gene to fill in the end. The chain carries TRBV10-3 and TRBJ2-5; 10 bases fit TRBD2. The V gene's germline CDR1 is ENHRY and CDR2 SYGVKD. The CDR3 spans 13 residues. V lost 9 bases and J lost 5; bases outside the gene matches: 6. CDR3 amino acids: CAISAGGPETQYF. The DNA read from the CDR3 is TGTGCCATTTCAGCGGGAGGGCCGGAGACC.

This clone was observed many times. The sequenced fragment ends 3 residues before the CDR3 boundary, so the rest is inferred from the germline J gene. The rearrangement links TRBV5-1 to TRBJ2-1; 8 nucleotides line up with TRBD2. The CDR3 covers 15 residues. CDR1 is SGHRS and CDR2 is YFSETQ in the germline V gene. V lost 4 bases and J lost 7; bases outside the gene matches: 10. The part of the CDR3 DNA that was read is TGCGCCAGCAGCCCCCAATTGCGGGGGGCGAATGAG. Translating gives CASSPQLRGANE. The whole CDR3 region reads CASSPQLRGANEQFF.

The sample holds many counts of this clone. The read stops 3 residues short of the end of the CDR3; the missing end is completed from the germline J gene. The chain carries TRBV7-8 and TRBJ2-6; 8 bases are a match to TRBD1. The V gene end was trimmed by 5 bases and the J gene end by 0 bases; junction bases not matched to a gene: 6. Germline V gene lookup returns CDR1 SGHVS and CDR2 FQNEAQ. This CDR3 is built from 17 residues. The sequenced CDR3 bases are TGTGCCAGCAGCCTTGGACAGGGACGCTCTGGGGCCAACGTC. This codes for CASSLGQGRSGANV. The full CDR3 protein reads CASSLGQGRSGANVLTF.

This clone was seen many times. CDR3 DNA (partial): TGTGCCAGCTCGCCGGACCGACAGGGGTACAATGAG. Protein product: CASSPDRQGYNE. In full, the CDR3 reads CASSPDRQGYNEQFF. The genes are TRBV18 and TRBJ2-1; 8 positions agree with TRBD1. The read ends 3 residues shy of where the CDR3 ends; the end is completed using the germline J gene. With 6 bases clipped from V and 4 bases from J, the junction kept 8 bases outside the gene matches. Germline CDR1 reads KGHSH; CDR2 reads LQKENI. CDR3 length: 15 residues.

This clone showed up many times. The read terminates 3 residues ahead of where the CDR3 ends, so the germline J gene completes it. The chain couples TRBV27 to TRBJ2-1, with 8 bases matching TRBD1. Germline lookup yields CDR1 MNHEY and CDR2 SMNVEV (reference sequence). The ends lost 5 bases at V and 2 bases at J; junction bases unmatched: 5. The CDR3 runs 15 residues. CDR3 DNA, as far as it was read: TGTGCCAGCAGTCCACGACAGGGGACCTACAATGAG. Amino acids: CASSPRQGTYNE. The whole CDR3 reads CASSPRQGTYNEQFF.